This is a list of T cell receptor beta chains from one sample in a study of T-cell memory formation after mild COVID-19. TCRdb redid the calling of the 5' RACE reads with MiXCR, one entry per CDR3 protein. Among 400,000 to 500,000 distinct CDR3 sequences listed, approximately 25% were seen once. The sequenced sample consisted of PBMCs or a T cell subset sorted from them (not recorded which). Receptors were obtained from an adult woman who had mild COVID-19 (a few samples of this study predate the infection). Cell type and time point are not known. Each CDR3 is given with its conserved first and last residue. Each record gives: V gene, J gene, clone size, D gene, CDR3 protein, CDR3 DNA. The D gene is left open where the match is weak. The listing skips clone size in some rows; elsewhere it reads once, few, many or a size class.

v_gene: TRBV4-1
j_gene: TRBJ2-5
abundance: few
d_gene: TRBD2
CDR3aa: CASSQFIAGGTPEETQYF
CDR3nt: TGCGCCAGCAGCCAATTTATAGCGGGAGGGACCCCTGAAGAGACCCAGTACTTC

v_gene: TRBV12-3/TRBV12-4
j_gene: TRBJ2-1
abundance: NA
d_gene: NA
CDR3aa: CASRREGNEQFF
CDR3nt: TGTGCCAGCAGACGGGAAGGCAATGAGCAGTTCTTC

v_gene: TRBV7-8
j_gene: TRBJ1-2
abundance: NA
d_gene: NA
CDR3aa: CASSLGGGGANYGYTF
CDR3nt: TGTGCCAGCAGCCTTGGGGGGGGCGGAGCTAACTATGGCTACACCTTC

v_gene: TRBV6-1
j_gene: TRBJ1-1
abundance: few
d_gene: NA
CDR3aa: CASSDKIGGAEAFF
CDR3nt: TGTGCCAGCAGTGATAAGATCGGTGGCGCTGAAGCTTTCTTT

v_gene: TRBV7-6
j_gene: TRBJ2-1
abundance: NA
d_gene: NA
CDR3aa: CASSSAAASYNEQFF
CDR3nt: TGTGCCAGCTCCTCGGCGGCCGCCTCCTACAATGAGCAGTTCTTC

v_gene: TRBV6-2/TRBV6-3
j_gene: TRBJ2-7
abundance: few
d_gene: TRBD1
CDR3aa: CASSTPQGPYEQYF
CDR3nt: TGTGCCAGCAGTACCCCACAGGGGCCCTACGAGCAGTACTTC

v_gene: TRBV20-1
j_gene: TRBJ1-1
abundance: NA
d_gene: TRBD1
CDR3aa: CSVPGQAMNTEAFF
CDR3nt: TGCAGTGTTCCGGGACAGGCTATGAACACTGAAGCTTTCTTT

v_gene: TRBV24-1
j_gene: TRBJ2-2
abundance: NA
d_gene: NA
CDR3aa: CATSDRGTANTGELFF
CDR3nt: TGTGCCACCAGTGATCGGGGGACGGCGAACACCGGGGAGCTGTTTTTT

v_gene: TRBV5-4
j_gene: TRBJ2-7
abundance: NA
d_gene: TRBD1
CDR3aa: CASSLEDRASYEQYF
CDR3nt: TGTGCCAGCAGCTTGGAGGACAGGGCTTCCTACGAGCAGTACTTC

v_gene: TRBV2
j_gene: TRBJ2-7
abundance: few
d_gene: NA
CDR3aa: CASSAQGFSYEQYF
CDR3nt: TGTGCCAGCAGCGCCCAAGGATTCTCCTACGAGCAGTACTTC

v_gene: TRBV2
j_gene: TRBJ2-2
abundance: NA
d_gene: NA
CDR3aa: CASSEVAGPTGELFF
CDR3nt: TGTGCCAGCAGTGAAGTCGCAGGGCCCACCGGGGAGCTGTTTTTT

v_gene: TRBV7-9
j_gene: TRBJ2-7
abundance: few
d_gene: TRBD1
CDR3aa: CASSPPQGARYEQYF
CDR3nt: TGTGCCAGCAGCCCCCCCCAGGGGGCTAGGTACGAGCAGTACTTC

v_gene: TRBV20-1
j_gene: TRBJ2-7
abundance: few
d_gene: TRBD2
CDR3aa: CSARTSGRGYEQYF
CDR3nt: TGCAGTGCGAGGACTAGCGGGAGAGGTTACGAGCAGTACTTC

v_gene: TRBV3-1
j_gene: TRBJ2-7
abundance: few
d_gene: NA
CDR3aa: CASSPPMGSYEQYF
CDR3nt: TGTGCCAGCAGCCCTCCAATGGGGTCCTACGAGCAGTACTTC

v_gene: TRBV6-5
j_gene: TRBJ2-7
abundance: few
d_gene: NA
CDR3aa: CASSYEEGTYEQYF
CDR3nt: TGTGCCAGCAGTTACGAGGAGGGGACGTACGAGCAGTACTTC

v_gene: TRBV27
j_gene: TRBJ2-7
abundance: NA
d_gene: NA
CDR3aa: CASSVWIGGSYEQYF
CDR3nt: TGTGCCAGCAGTGTTTGGATAGGGGGCTCCTACGAGCAGTACTTC

v_gene: TRBV5-5
j_gene: TRBJ2-1
abundance: few
d_gene: TRBD2
CDR3aa: CASSGPSGPTYNEQFF
CDR3nt: TGTGCCAGCAGCGGCCCTAGCGGGCCTACCTACAATGAGCAGTTCTTC

v_gene: TRBV6-2/TRBV6-3
j_gene: TRBJ2-2
abundance: NA
d_gene: NA
CDR3aa: CASSYGDSPSVRNTGELFF
CDR3nt: TGTGCCAGCAGCTACGGGGACAGCCCTAGCGTCCGAAACACCGGGGAGCTGTTTTTT

v_gene: TRBV20-1
j_gene: TRBJ2-7
abundance: NA
d_gene: NA
CDR3aa: CSAPDAYEQYF
CDR3nt: TGCAGTGCCCCCGATGCCTACGAGCAGTACTTC

v_gene: TRBV12-3/TRBV12-4
j_gene: TRBJ1-1
abundance: few
d_gene: NA
CDR3aa: CASRGAVNTEAFF
CDR3nt: TGTGCCAGCAGGGGGGCAGTGAACACTGAAGCTTTCTTT

v_gene: TRBV4-1
j_gene: TRBJ2-7
abundance: few
d_gene: TRBD1
CDR3aa: CASSARDRVGEQYF
CDR3nt: TGCGCCAGCAGCGCACGGGACAGGGTTGGCGAGCAGTACTTC

v_gene: TRBV20-1
j_gene: TRBJ1-1
abundance: NA
d_gene: TRBD1
CDR3aa: CSARDYSRQGKSLAFF
CDR3nt: TGCAGTGCTAGAGATTACAGCCGACAGGGGAAGTCTTTAGCTTTCTTT

v_gene: TRBV7-9
j_gene: TRBJ2-7
abundance: many
d_gene: NA
CDR3aa: CASSLVGDTYEQYF
CDR3nt: TGTGCCAGCAGCTTAGTGGGAGACACCTACGAGCAGTACTTC

v_gene: TRBV5-5
j_gene: TRBJ2-5
abundance: many
d_gene: NA
CDR3aa: CASSLIGKETQYF
CDR3nt: TGTGCCAGCAGCTTGATAGGGAAAGAGACCCAGTACTTC

v_gene: TRBV5-1
j_gene: TRBJ1-6
abundance: NA
d_gene: TRBD1
CDR3aa: CASSPGQENSPLHF
CDR3nt: TGCGCCAGCAGCCCGGGACAGGAGAATTCACCCCTCCACTTT

v_gene: TRBV3-1
j_gene: TRBJ2-7
abundance: few
d_gene: NA
CDR3aa: CASSQDTGEASYEQYF
CDR3nt: TGTGCCAGCAGCCAAGATACGGGGGAGGCTTCCTACGAGCAGTACTTC

v_gene: TRBV6-5
j_gene: TRBJ2-7
abundance: few
d_gene: NA
CDR3aa: CASSSLGLGTPYEQYF
CDR3nt: TGTGCCAGCAGTTCATTGGGGCTGGGAACACCCTACGAGCAGTACTTC

v_gene: TRBV5-1
j_gene: TRBJ1-2
abundance: NA
d_gene: NA
CDR3aa: CASGEGRVYGYTF
CDR3nt: TGCGCCAGTGGTGAGGGACGAGTCTATGGCTACACCTTC

v_gene: TRBV5-5
j_gene: TRBJ2-3
abundance: NA
d_gene: TRBD1
CDR3aa: CASSAFRDRGTDTQYF
CDR3nt: TGTGCCAGCAGCGCCTTCCGGGACAGGGGCACAGATACGCAGTATTTT

v_gene: TRBV12-3/TRBV12-4
j_gene: TRBJ1-2
abundance: NA
d_gene: TRBD1
CDR3aa: CASNLGGHKLLRDRGRGGYTF
CDR3nt: TGTGCCAGCAATCTTGGGGGACACAAGCTTCTCCGGGACAGGGGGCGCGGTGGCTACACCTTC

v_gene: TRBV7-2
j_gene: TRBJ2-3
abundance: NA
d_gene: NA
CDR3aa: CASSLTLNPDGTQYF
CDR3nt: TGTGCCAGCAGCTTAACGCTAAACCCCGACGGTACGCAGTATTTT

v_gene: TRBV12-3/TRBV12-4
j_gene: TRBJ2-1
abundance: many
d_gene: NA
CDR3aa: CASSSLDEQFF
CDR3nt: TGTGCCAGCAGTTCTTTAGATGAGCAGTTCTTC

v_gene: TRBV5-6
j_gene: TRBJ2-3
abundance: NA
d_gene: NA
CDR3aa: CASSLIEGTDTQYF
CDR3nt: TGTGCCAGCAGCTTGATTGAGGGCACAGATACGCAGTATTTT

v_gene: TRBV27
j_gene: TRBJ1-1
abundance: few
d_gene: NA
CDR3aa: CASSTGARTEAFF
CDR3nt: TGTGCCAGCAGTACGGGGGCGCGAACTGAAGCTTTCTTT

v_gene: TRBV5-6
j_gene: TRBJ2-7
abundance: NA
d_gene: NA
CDR3aa: CASSPGHLGQYF
CDR3nt: TGTGCCAGCAGCCCAGGGCATCTGGGGCAGTACTTC

v_gene: TRBV18
j_gene: TRBJ2-7
abundance: NA
d_gene: NA
CDR3aa: CASSPPPGSVTYEQYF
CDR3nt: TGTGCCAGCTCACCCCCCCCCGGGAGTGTAACCTACGAGCAGTACTTC

v_gene: TRBV5-1
j_gene: TRBJ2-7
abundance: few
d_gene: NA
CDR3aa: CASSLQGIYEQYF
CDR3nt: TGCGCCAGCAGCTTGCAGGGCATCTACGAGCAGTACTTC

v_gene: TRBV5-1
j_gene: TRBJ1-1
abundance: few
d_gene: NA
CDR3aa: CASSLAPGPGTEAFF
CDR3nt: TGCGCCAGCAGCTTGGCTCCAGGGCCGGGCACTGAAGCTTTCTTT

v_gene: TRBV12-3/TRBV12-4
j_gene: TRBJ2-2
abundance: NA
d_gene: TRBD1
CDR3aa: CASRPGQGFTGELFF
CDR3nt: TGTGCCAGCAGACCCGGACAGGGCTTCACCGGGGAGCTGTTTTTT

v_gene: TRBV4-2
j_gene: TRBJ2-1
abundance: few
d_gene: NA
CDR3aa: CASSQIDEDNEQFF
CDR3nt: TGTGCCAGCAGCCAAATCGACGAGGACAATGAGCAGTTCTTC

v_gene: TRBV12-3/TRBV12-4
j_gene: TRBJ2-5
abundance: NA
d_gene: TRBD2
CDR3aa: CASSFEAGQGTSAQYF
CDR3nt: TGTGCCAGCAGTTTTGAGGCAGGTCAAGGAACTAGCGCCCAGTACTTC

v_gene: TRBV29-1
j_gene: TRBJ2-3
abundance: NA
d_gene: TRBD1
CDR3aa: CSGLTGPDTQYF
CDR3nt: TGCAGCGGCTTGACAGGGCCAGATACGCAGTATTTT

v_gene: TRBV7-2
j_gene: TRBJ1-2
abundance: NA
d_gene: NA
CDR3aa: CASSVGPAVYGYTF
CDR3nt: TGTGCCAGCAGCGTTGGGCCCGCGGTCTATGGCTACACCTTC

v_gene: TRBV4-3
j_gene: TRBJ2-7
abundance: few
d_gene: NA
CDR3aa: CASSHTPQRVGPRDEQYF
CDR3nt: TGCGCCAGCAGCCATACCCCCCAGCGGGTCGGGCCTCGGGACGAGCAGTACTTC

v_gene: TRBV7-2
j_gene: TRBJ1-2
abundance: NA
d_gene: NA
CDR3aa: CASSRLMGDYGYTF
CDR3nt: TGTGCCAGCAGCCGACTCATGGGAGACTATGGCTACACCTTC

v_gene: TRBV3-1
j_gene: TRBJ2-3
abundance: NA
d_gene: NA
CDR3aa: CASSLAGNLVTDTQYF
CDR3nt: TGTGCCAGCAGCTTGGCCGGGAACTTGGTTACGGATACGCAGTATTTT

v_gene: TRBV12-3/TRBV12-4
j_gene: TRBJ2-5
abundance: NA
d_gene: TRBD2
CDR3aa: CASSLGLAGALSQETQYF
CDR3nt: TGTGCCAGCAGTTTGGGACTAGCGGGAGCGTTAAGTCAAGAGACCCAGTACTTC

v_gene: TRBV27
j_gene: TRBJ2-3
abundance: NA
d_gene: NA
CDR3aa: CASSDPWPTDTQYF
CDR3nt: TGTGCCAGCAGTGACCCCTGGCCGACAGATACGCAGTATTTT

v_gene: TRBV5-1
j_gene: TRBJ2-5
abundance: NA
d_gene: NA
CDR3aa: CASSLGGTAETQYF
CDR3nt: TGCGCCAGCAGCTTGGGGGGGACTGCGGAGACCCAGTACTTC

v_gene: TRBV6-6
j_gene: TRBJ2-5
abundance: NA
d_gene: TRBD2
CDR3aa: CASSPRGTSGSGETQYF
CDR3nt: TGTGCCAGCAGTCCACGGGGGACTAGCGGGAGTGGAGAGACCCAGTACTTC

v_gene: TRBV18
j_gene: TRBJ2-7
abundance: few
d_gene: NA
CDR3aa: CASSPPGVRYEQYF
CDR3nt: TGTGCCAGCTCACCACCCGGCGTCCGCTACGAGCAGTACTTC

v_gene: TRBV5-1
j_gene: TRBJ1-1
abundance: NA
d_gene: NA
CDR3aa: CASSFGARGRGNTEAFF
CDR3nt: TGCGCCAGCAGCTTTGGGGCCAGGGGAAGGGGCAACACTGAAGCTTTCTTT

v_gene: TRBV12-3/TRBV12-4
j_gene: TRBJ1-5
abundance: few
d_gene: NA
CDR3aa: CASSLGEQPQHF
CDR3nt: TGTGCCAGCAGTTTGGGAGAACAGCCCCAGCATTTT

v_gene: TRBV18
j_gene: TRBJ2-7
abundance: NA
d_gene: NA
CDR3aa: CASSRQTESYEQYF
CDR3nt: TGTGCCAGCTCACGACAGACGGAATCCTACGAGCAGTACTTC

v_gene: TRBV27
j_gene: TRBJ2-7
abundance: NA
d_gene: TRBD1
CDR3aa: CASSWGRDRIAYEQYF
CDR3nt: TGTGCCAGCAGTTGGGGCAGGGACAGGATTGCCTACGAGCAGTACTTC

v_gene: TRBV20-1
j_gene: TRBJ1-1
abundance: NA
d_gene: NA
CDR3aa: CSANRDSLGAFF
CDR3nt: TGCAGTGCTAACCGGGACTCCCTCGGAGCTTTCTTT

v_gene: TRBV5-1
j_gene: TRBJ2-7
abundance: NA
d_gene: NA
CDR3aa: CASSLQRPSEQYF
CDR3nt: TGCGCCAGCAGCTTGCAGCGACCCTCCGAGCAGTACTTC